Listed below are T cell receptor beta chains from one sample, sequenced in a study of liver allograft versus peripheral blood T cells. TCRdb passed the reads through MiXCR, listing each CDR3 protein once. The table lists 15,000 to 20,000 distinct CDR3 sequences, 22% of them singletons. These TCRs come from a human patient who had a liver transplant. Among the T cells, some may be from the graft donor. Each CDR3 is given with its conserved first and last residue. The D gene is left open where the match is weak. The size entry is marked missing in some rows and otherwise reads once, few, many or a size class.

J,size,V,D,DNA,CDR3
TRBJ2-1,.,TRBV28,TRBD1,TGTGCCAGCAGTGTATTAACAGGGGGCTTAGGGGAGCAGTTCTTC,CASSVLTGGLGEQFF
TRBJ2-2,.,TRBV5-4,TRBD1,TGTGCCAGCAGCTTGGGGACAGGGACCGGGGAGCTGTTTTTT,CASSLGTGTGELFF
TRBJ2-1,medium-sized,TRBV7-2,.,TGTGCCAGCAGCCAAGTAGCGGTTTACAATGAGCAGTTCTTC,CASSQVAVYNEQFF
TRBJ2-2,.,TRBV7-9,TRBD2,TGTGCCAGCAGCCTAGTATGGGCTAGCGGGAACACCGGGGAGCTGTTTTTT,CASSLVWASGNTGELFF
TRBJ2-1,few,TRBV6-6,.,TGTGCCAGCAGTTACTCGACTAGGGAGCAGTTCTTC,CASSYSTREQFF
TRBJ1-5,few,TRBV6-6,TRBD1,TGTGCCAGCAGGGGCCGGGACAGGCCCAATCAGCCCCAGCATTTT,CASRGRDRPNQPQHF
TRBJ2-5,once,TRBV20-1,.,TGCAGTGCTGTCAGGCACGGGGAGACCCAGTACTTC,CSAVRHGETQYF
TRBJ1-2,medium-sized,TRBV18,TRBD1,TGTGCCAGCTCACCAGCTTCCGGGACAGGGGGTATGAATGGCGGCTACACCTTC,CASSPASGTGGMNGGYTF
TRBJ1-5,.,TRBV19,.,TGTGCCAGTAGTATGACTCCCCGACAGCCCCAGCATTTT,CASSMTPRQPQHF
TRBJ2-1,.,TRBV20-1,.,TGCAGTGCTGCCCCGGGACTTACAAATGAGCAGTTCTTC,CSAAPGLTNEQFF
TRBJ2-3,.,TRBV20-1,TRBD1,TGCAGTGCTAGGACCGAGACAGGGATTCGTACGCAGTATTTT,CSARTETGIRTQYF
TRBJ1-5,.,TRBV12-3/TRBV12-4,.,TGTGCCAGCAGTTTACCCGGACAGCCCCAGCATTTT,CASSLPGQPQHF
TRBJ2-3,.,TRBV5-4,TRBD2,TGTGCCAGCAGCGGAAAGAGGACTAGCGAAGGGAATACGCAGTATTTT,CASSGKRTSEGNTQYF
TRBJ1-1,many,TRBV28,.,TGTGCCAGCAGTTTTTGGACTGACCCGAACACTGAAGCTTTCTTT,CASSFWTDPNTEAFF
TRBJ2-3,.,TRBV20-1,.,TGCAGTGCTAAGGGGTTAGGAGATACGCAGTATTTT,CSAKGLGDTQYF
TRBJ2-7,few,TRBV7-9,.,TGTGCCAGCAGCTTCGGAAGACGGGTCTACGAGCAGTACTTC,CASSFGRRVYEQYF
TRBJ2-1,.,TRBV7-3,.,TGTGCCAGCAGCTCGGGGTTCGGGGCGCGTCGTTACAATGAGCAGTTCTTC,CASSSGFGARRYNEQFF
TRBJ2-1,.,TRBV7-2,.,TGTGCCAGCAGCTTAAGGGGGGCCTACAATGAGCAGTTCTTC,CASSLRGAYNEQFF
TRBJ2-7,.,TRBV30,.,TGTGCCTGGAGACCTACAAGCTACCCTTCCTACGAGCAGTACTTC,CAWRPTSYPSYEQYF
TRBJ2-3,.,TRBV6-2/TRBV6-3,.,TGTGCCAGCAAGCCCCCAGGGGACCGACCCTCCACAGATACGCAGTATTTT,CASKPPGDRPSTDTQYF
TRBJ1-2,once,TRBV5-1,.,TGCGCCAGCAGCTTGGTAGGGGCCTATGGCTACACCTTC,CASSLVGAYGYTF
TRBJ1-1,many,TRBV10-3,.,TGTGCCATCAGTGAGTCCGCGAACACTGAAGCTTTCTTT,CAISESANTEAFF
TRBJ2-3,many,TRBV10-3,.,TGTGCCATCAGTGACTCGACGGGGACAGATACGCAGTATTTT,CAISDSTGTDTQYF
TRBJ2-1,many,TRBV7-2,.,TGTGCCTCAGGGTCAGGGGCGTACAATGAGCAGTTCTTC,CASGSGAYNEQFF
TRBJ2-1,.,TRBV20-1,TRBD2,TGCAGTGCTAGAGAACTAGCGGGAGGCTACAATGAGCAGTTCTTC,CSARELAGGYNEQFF
TRBJ2-7,many,TRBV7-2,TRBD2,TGTGCCAGCAGCTTTAGGCCAACTAGCGGGAAGGGGCACTACGAGCAGTACTTC,CASSFRPTSGKGHYEQYF
TRBJ1-2,.,TRBV7-2,.,TGTGCCAGCAGCCCCCACCGGCGGGGGCACTATGGCTACACCTTC,CASSPHRRGHYGYTF
TRBJ2-5,.,TRBV5-4,TRBD2,TGTGCCAGCAGCTCCACTAGCGGGGGGGACCAAGAGACCCAGTACTTC,CASSSTSGGDQETQYF
TRBJ1-6,.,TRBV27,TRBD1,TGTGCCAGCAGTTTATCGGGACAGTCTAATTCACCCCTCCACTTT,CASSLSGQSNSPLHF
TRBJ1-1,medium-sized,TRBV5-6,.,TGTGCCAGCAGCTTGGTACACAGGGAGGCAACTGAAGCTTTCTTT,CASSLVHREATEAFF
TRBJ1-5,.,TRBV19,TRBD1,TGTGCCAGTAGTATAAGCTTTTGGGACAGGGGAATACCCAATCAGCCCCAGCATTTT,CASSISFWDRGIPNQPQHF
TRBJ2-7,many,TRBV7-9,TRBD1,TGTGCCAGCAGCGGACCGGGACAGGAGAGATACGAGCAGTACTTC,CASSGPGQERYEQYF
TRBJ1-1,few,TRBV6-1,.,TGTGCCAGCATAGAACGAAAGAACACTGAAGCTTTCTTT,CASIERKNTEAFF
TRBJ2-1,many,TRBV18,TRBD2,TGTGCCAGCTCACACCTAACTAGCGGGGGGGCCGGTGAGCAGTTCTTC,CASSHLTSGGAGEQFF
TRBJ1-3,many,TRBV6-6,.,TGTGCCAGCAGTTACCCTGACGGTAACTCTGGAAACACCATATATTTT,CASSYPDGNSGNTIYF
TRBJ2-1,many,TRBV6-1,.,TGTGCCAGCAATAGGGTGGTACAGTTCTTC,CASNRVVQFF
TRBJ2-1,medium-sized,TRBV29-1,TRBD1,TGCAGCACGACAGGGGGGGGTTACAATGAGCAGTTCTTC,CSTTGGGYNEQFF
TRBJ2-1,medium-sized,TRBV18,.,TGTGCCAGCTCACCCCAACCTCCGGGCCCAGGGGATGAGCAGTTCTTC,CASSPQPPGPGDEQFF
TRBJ1-1,.,TRBV12-3/TRBV12-4,TRBD1,TGTGCCAGCAGTTTACGACAGGGGGCGAACACTGAAGCTTTCTTT,CASSLRQGANTEAFF
TRBJ1-2,.,TRBV6-2/TRBV6-3,.,TGTGCCAGCAGACCCCCGAGGTACGGCTACACCTTC,CASRPPRYGYTF
TRBJ1-2,many,TRBV19,.,TGTGCCAGTACCTTCTTAGGTTTACAGGGCTCTATTGGTGGCTACACCTTC,CASTFLGLQGSIGGYTF
TRBJ1-4,.,TRBV7-9,.,TGTGCCAGCAGCCTGTCAGACGTTGAAAAACTGTTTTTT,CASSLSDVEKLFF
TRBJ2-5,.,TRBV7-3,TRBD2,TGTGCCAGCAGCTCTAGCGGGGAAGAGACCCAGTACTTC,CASSSSGEETQYF
TRBJ2-7,.,TRBV14,.,TGTGCCAGCAGCCATTCCTACGAGCAGTACTTC,CASSHSYEQYF
TRBJ2-1,few,TRBV7-2,.,TGTGCCAGCAGTTTTAGGAGGAGTTCCTACAATGAGCAGTTCTTC,CASSFRRSSYNEQFF
TRBJ1-5,.,TRBV27,.,TGTGCCAGCACAGACCAGGTGGGGGGGATTCAGCCCCAGCATTTT,CASTDQVGGIQPQHF
TRBJ1-1,.,TRBV12-3/TRBV12-4,TRBD1,TGTGCCAGCAGTTTGAAGGGGGCAACTGAAGCTTTCTTT,CASSLKGATEAFF
TRBJ2-5,few,TRBV28,TRBD2,TGTGCCAGCAGCCGCGGGGGACTAGCGCAAGAGACCCAGTACTTC,CASSRGGLAQETQYF
TRBJ2-1,few,TRBV6-2/TRBV6-3,.,TGTGCCAGCAGTTCTGGGGCCTACAATGAGCAGTTCTTC,CASSSGAYNEQFF
TRBJ2-7,.,TRBV30,.,TGTGCCTGGAGTGACCTCCGGGCGGGCGAGCAGTACTTC,CAWSDLRAGEQYF
TRBJ2-5,.,TRBV25-1,.,TGTGCCAGCAGTGAAGACAGATCGGGAAGAGAGACCCAGTACTTC,CASSEDRSGRETQYF
TRBJ2-6,many,TRBV6-2/TRBV6-3,.,TGTGCCAGCAGGCGGAGGACACAAAACTCTGGGGCCAACGTCCTGACTTTC,CASRRRTQNSGANVLTF
TRBJ2-5,.,TRBV20-1,.,TGCAGTGCTACTCGGGACTTCGAGACCCAGTACTTC,CSATRDFETQYF
TRBJ2-3,.,TRBV5-6,TRBD2,TGTGCCAGCAGTACCACTGTTCCAGTGGTAGGGACTAGCGGGAGGGCTCGGGATACGCAGTATTTT,CASSTTVPVVGTSGRARDTQYF
TRBJ2-3,.,TRBV27,TRBD1,TGTGCCAGCAGTTTGGACAGGGGAATAGATACGCAGTATTTT,CASSLDRGIDTQYF
TRBJ2-7,.,TRBV20-1,TRBD2,TGCAGTGCGGGAGCGGGGGGGATCTCCTACGAGCAGTACTTC,CSAGAGGISYEQYF
TRBJ2-5,many,TRBV6-5,.,TGTGCCAGCAGTTACTCTGGGAACCCTAGAGAGACCCAGTACTTC,CASSYSGNPRETQYF
TRBJ2-6,.,TRBV7-9,.,TGTGCCAGCAGCTTCTCAGGGGCCAACGTCCTGACTTTC,CASSFSGANVLTF
TRBJ1-6,few,TRBV5-5,.,TGTGCCAGCAGCCCGGTTTATTCACCCCTCCACTTT,CASSPVYSPLHF